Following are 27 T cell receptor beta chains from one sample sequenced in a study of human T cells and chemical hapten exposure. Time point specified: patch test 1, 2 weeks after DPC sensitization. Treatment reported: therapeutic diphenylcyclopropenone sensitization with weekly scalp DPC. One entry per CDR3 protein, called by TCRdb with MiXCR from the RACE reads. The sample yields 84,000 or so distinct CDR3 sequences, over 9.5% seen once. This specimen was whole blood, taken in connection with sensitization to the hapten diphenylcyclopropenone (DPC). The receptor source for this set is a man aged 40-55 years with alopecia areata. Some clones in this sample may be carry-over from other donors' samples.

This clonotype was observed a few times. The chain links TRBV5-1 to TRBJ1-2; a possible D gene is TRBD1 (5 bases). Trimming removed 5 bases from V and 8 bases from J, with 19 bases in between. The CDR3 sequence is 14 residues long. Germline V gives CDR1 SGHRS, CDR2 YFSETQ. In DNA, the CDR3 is TGCGCCAGCAGACAACAGGTTACCTCTTTAGGCTACACCTTC. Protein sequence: CASRQQVTSLGYTF.

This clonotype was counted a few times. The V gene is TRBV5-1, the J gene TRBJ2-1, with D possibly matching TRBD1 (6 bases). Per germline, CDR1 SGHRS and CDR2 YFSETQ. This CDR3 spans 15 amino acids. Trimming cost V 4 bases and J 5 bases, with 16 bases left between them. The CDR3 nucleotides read TGCGCCAGCAGCCCCCAGGGGCAGGGAAACAATGAGCAGTTCTTC. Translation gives CASSPQGQGNNEQFF.

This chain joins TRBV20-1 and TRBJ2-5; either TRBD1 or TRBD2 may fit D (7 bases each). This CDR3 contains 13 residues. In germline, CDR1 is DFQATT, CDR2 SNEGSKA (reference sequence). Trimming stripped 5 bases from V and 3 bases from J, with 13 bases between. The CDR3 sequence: CSAHQGGEETQYF. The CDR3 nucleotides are TGCAGTGCTCACCAGGGGGGGGAAGAGACCCAGTACTTC.

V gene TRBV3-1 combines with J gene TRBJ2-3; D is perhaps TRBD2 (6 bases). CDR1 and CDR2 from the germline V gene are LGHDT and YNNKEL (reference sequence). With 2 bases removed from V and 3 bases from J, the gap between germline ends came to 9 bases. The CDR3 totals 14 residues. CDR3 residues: CASSQRGKTDTQYF. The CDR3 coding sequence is TGTGCCAGCAGCCAACGGGGGAAAACAGATACGCAGTATTTT.

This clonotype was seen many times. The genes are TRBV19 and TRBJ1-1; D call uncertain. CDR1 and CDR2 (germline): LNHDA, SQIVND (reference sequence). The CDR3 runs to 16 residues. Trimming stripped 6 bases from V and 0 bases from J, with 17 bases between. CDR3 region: CASRTGQSGMNTEAFF. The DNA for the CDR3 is TGTGCCAGTAGAACGGGCCAATCAGGAATGAACACTGAAGCTTTCTTT.

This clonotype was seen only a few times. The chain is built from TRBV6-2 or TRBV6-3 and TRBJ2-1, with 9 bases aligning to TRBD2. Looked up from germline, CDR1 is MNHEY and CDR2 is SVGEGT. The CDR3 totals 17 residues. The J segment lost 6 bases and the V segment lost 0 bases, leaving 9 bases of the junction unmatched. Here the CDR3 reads CASSYSPSGTHINEQFF. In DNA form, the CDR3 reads TGTGCCAGCAGTTACTCACCTAGCGGGACTCATATCAATGAGCAGTTCTTC.

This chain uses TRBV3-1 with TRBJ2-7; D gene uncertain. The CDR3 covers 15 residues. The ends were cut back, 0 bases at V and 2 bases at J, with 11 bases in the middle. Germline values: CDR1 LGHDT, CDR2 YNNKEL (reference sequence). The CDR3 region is CASSQELTSAYEQYF. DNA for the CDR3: TGTGCCAGCAGCCAAGAACTAACCTCGGCCTACGAGCAGTACTTC.

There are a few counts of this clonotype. CDR3 DNA: TGTGCCAGCAGCGACGGGGGGATCCTCAATCAGCCCCAGCATTTT. It encodes CASSDGGILNQPQHF. The genes are TRBV12-3 or TRBV12-4 and TRBJ1-5, with a possible D match to TRBD1 (5 bases). This CDR3 spans 15 amino acids. Trimming removed 6 bases at V and 3 bases at J, with 15 bases between.

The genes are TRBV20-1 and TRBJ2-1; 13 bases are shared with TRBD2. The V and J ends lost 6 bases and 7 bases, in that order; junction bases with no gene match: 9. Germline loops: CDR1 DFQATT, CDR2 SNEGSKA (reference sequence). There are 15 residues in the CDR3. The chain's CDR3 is CSALPGTSGINEQFF. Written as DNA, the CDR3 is TGCAGTGCCCTCCCCGGGACTAGCGGGATAAATGAGCAGTTCTTC.

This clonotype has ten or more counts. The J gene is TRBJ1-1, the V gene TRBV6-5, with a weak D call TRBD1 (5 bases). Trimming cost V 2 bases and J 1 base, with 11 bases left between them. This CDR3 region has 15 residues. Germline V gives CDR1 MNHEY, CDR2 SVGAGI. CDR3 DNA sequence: TGTGCCAGCAGTTACGGGGGTAGAGCGAACACTGAAGCTTTCTTT. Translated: CASSYGGRANTEAFF.

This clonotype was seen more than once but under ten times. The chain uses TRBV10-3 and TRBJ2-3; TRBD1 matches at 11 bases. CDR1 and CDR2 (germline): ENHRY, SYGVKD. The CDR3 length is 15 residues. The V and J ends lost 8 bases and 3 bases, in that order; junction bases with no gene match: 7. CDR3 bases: TGTGCCATCGGCGGTGGGACAGGGGGAACAGATACGCAGTATTTT. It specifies CAIGGGTGGTDTQYF.

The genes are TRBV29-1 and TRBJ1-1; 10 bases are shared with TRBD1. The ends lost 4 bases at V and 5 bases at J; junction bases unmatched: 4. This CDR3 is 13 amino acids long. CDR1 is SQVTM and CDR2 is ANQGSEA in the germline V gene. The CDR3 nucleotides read TGCAGCGTTGGGACAGGGGGTCGGACTGAAGCTTTCTTT. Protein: CSVGTGGRTEAFF. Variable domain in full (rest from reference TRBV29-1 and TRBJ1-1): SAVISQKPSRDICQRGTSLTIQCQVDSQVTMMFWYRQQPGQSLTLIATANQGSEATYESGFVIDKFPISRPNLTFSTLTVSNMSPEDSSIYLCSVGTGGRTEAFFGQGTRLTVV.

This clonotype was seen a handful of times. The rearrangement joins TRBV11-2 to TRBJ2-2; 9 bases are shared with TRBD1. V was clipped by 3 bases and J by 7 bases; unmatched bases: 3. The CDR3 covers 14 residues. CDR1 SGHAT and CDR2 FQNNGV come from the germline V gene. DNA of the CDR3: TGTGCCAGCAGCTTCGGGACAGGGATCGGGGAGCTGTTTTTT. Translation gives CASSFGTGIGELFF.

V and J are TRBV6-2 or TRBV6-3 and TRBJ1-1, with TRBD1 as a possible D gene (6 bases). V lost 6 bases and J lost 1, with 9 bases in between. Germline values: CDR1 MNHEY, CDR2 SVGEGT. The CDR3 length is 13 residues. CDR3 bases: TGTGCCAGCAGCCAGGGACAGAACACTGAAGCTTTCTTT. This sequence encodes CASSQGQNTEAFF.

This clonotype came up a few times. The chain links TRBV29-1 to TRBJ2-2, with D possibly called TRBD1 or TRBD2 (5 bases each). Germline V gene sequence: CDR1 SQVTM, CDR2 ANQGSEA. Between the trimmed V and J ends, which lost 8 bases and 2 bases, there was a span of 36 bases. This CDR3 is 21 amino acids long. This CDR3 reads CSLSPGTDLTYEIKNTGELFF. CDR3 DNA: TGCAGCCTTTCGCCAGGGACGGATCTTACCTACGAGATTAAAAACACCGGGGAGCTGTTTTTT.

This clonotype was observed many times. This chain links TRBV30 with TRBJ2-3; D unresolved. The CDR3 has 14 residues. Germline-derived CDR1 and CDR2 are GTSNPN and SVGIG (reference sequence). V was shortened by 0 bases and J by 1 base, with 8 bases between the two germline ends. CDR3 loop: CAWSVSLGTDTQYF. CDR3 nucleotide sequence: TGTGCCTGGAGTGTGTCCCTGGGCACAGATACGCAGTATTTT.

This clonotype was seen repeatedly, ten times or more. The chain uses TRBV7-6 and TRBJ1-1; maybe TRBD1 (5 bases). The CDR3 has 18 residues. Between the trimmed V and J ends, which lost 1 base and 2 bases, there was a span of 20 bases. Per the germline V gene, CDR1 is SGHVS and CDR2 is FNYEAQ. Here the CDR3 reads CASSLVSGTGGENTEAFF. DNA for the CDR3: TGTGCCAGCAGCTTAGTTTCGGGCACGGGGGGAGAAAACACTGAAGCTTTCTTT.

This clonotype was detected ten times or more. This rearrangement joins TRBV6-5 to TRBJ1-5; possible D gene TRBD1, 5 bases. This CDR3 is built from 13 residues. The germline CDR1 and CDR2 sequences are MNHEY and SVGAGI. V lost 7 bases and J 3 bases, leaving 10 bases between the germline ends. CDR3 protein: CASTTALNQPQHF. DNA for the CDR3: TGTGCCAGCACGACAGCACTCAATCAGCCCCAGCATTTT.

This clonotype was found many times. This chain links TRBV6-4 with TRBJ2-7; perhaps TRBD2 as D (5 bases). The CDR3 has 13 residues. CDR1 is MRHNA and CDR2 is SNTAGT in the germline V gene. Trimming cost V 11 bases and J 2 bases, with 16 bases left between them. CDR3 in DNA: TGTGCCTCTCCCCTCGGGGATCCCTACGAGCAGTACGTC. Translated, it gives CASPLGDPYEQYV.

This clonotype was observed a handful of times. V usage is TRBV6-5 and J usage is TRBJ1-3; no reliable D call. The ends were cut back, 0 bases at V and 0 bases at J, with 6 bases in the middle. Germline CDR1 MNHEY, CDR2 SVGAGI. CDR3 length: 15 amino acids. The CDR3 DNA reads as TGTGCCAGCAGTTACTCCCGGACCTCTGGAAACACCATATATTTT. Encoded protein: CASSYSRTSGNTIYF.

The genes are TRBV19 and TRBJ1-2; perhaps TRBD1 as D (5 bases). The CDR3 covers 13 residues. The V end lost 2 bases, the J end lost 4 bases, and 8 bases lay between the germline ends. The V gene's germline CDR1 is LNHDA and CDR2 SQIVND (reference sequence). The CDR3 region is CASSIQGPYGYTF. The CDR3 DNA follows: TGTGCCAGTAGTATACAGGGCCCCTATGGCTACACCTTC.

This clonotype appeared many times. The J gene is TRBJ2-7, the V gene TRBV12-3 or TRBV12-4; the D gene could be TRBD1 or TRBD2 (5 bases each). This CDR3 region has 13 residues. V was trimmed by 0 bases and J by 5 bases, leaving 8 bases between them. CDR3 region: CASSLAGTNEQYF. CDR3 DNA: TGTGCCAGCAGTTTAGCCGGGACCAACGAGCAGTACTTC.

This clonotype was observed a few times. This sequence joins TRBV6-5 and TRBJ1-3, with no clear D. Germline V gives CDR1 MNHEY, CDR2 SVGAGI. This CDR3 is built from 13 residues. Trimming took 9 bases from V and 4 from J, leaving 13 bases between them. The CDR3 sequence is CASGSTSGNTIYF. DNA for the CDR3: TGTGCCAGTGGGTCAACCTCCGGAAACACCATATATTTT.

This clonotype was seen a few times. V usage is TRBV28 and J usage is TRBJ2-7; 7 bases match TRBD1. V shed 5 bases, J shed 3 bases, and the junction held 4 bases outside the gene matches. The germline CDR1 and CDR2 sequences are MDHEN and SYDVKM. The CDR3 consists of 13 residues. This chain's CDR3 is CASSQRDSYEQYF. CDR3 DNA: TGTGCCAGCAGTCAGAGGGACAGCTACGAGCAGTACTTC. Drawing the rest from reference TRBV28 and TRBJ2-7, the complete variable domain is DVKVTQSSRYLVKRTGEKVFLECVQDMDHENMFWYRQDPGLGLRLIYFSYDVKMKEKGDIPEGYSVSREKKERFSLILESASTNQTSMYLCASSQRDSYEQYFGPGTRLTVT.

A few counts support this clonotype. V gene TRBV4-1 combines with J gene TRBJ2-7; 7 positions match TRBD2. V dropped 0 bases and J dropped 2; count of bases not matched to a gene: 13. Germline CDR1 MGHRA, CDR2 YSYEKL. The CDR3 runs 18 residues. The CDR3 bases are TGCGCCAGCAGCCAAGATAGAAGCGGGACTACTATAACCTACGAGCAGTACTTC. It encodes CASSQDRSGTTITYEQYF.

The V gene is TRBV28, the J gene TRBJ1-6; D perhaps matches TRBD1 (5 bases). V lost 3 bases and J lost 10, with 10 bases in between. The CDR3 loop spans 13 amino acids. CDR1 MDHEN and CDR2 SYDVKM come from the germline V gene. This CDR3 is CASSFIDSSPLHF. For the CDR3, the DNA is TGTGCCAGCAGTTTCATAGACAGCTCACCCCTCCACTTT. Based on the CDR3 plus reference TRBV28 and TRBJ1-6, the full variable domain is DVKVTQSSRYLVKRTGEKVFLECVQDMDHENMFWYRQDPGLGLRLIYFSYDVKMKEKGDIPEGYSVSREKKERFSLILESASTNQTSMYLCASSFIDSSPLHFGNGTRLTVT.

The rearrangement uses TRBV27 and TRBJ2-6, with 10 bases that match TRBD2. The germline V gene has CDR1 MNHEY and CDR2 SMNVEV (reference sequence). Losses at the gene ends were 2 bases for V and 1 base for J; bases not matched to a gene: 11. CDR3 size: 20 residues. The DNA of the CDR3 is TGTGCCAGCAGTTTAGTGGCTAGCGGGAGTCTCTTGTCTGGGGCCAACGTCCTGACTTTC. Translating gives CASSLVASGSLLSGANVLTF.